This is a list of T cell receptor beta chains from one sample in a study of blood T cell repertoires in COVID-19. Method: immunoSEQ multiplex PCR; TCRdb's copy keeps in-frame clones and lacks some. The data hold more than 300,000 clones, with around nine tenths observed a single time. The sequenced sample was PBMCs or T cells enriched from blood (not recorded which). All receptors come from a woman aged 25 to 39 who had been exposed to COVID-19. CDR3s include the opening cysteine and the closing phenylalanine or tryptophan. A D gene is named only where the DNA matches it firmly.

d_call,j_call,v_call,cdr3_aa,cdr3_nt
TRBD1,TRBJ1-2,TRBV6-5,CASSSPPDRAGNGYTF,TGTGCCAGCAGTTCCCCCCCGGACAGGGCTGGTAATGGCTACACCTTC
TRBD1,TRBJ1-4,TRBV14,CASSQVAGQGAGEKLFF,TGTGCCAGCAGCCAAGTCGCGGGACAGGGGGCAGGAGAAAAACTGTTTTTT
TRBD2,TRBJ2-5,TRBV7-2,CASSLMREETQYF,TGTGCCAGCAGCTTAATGCGGGAGGAGACCCAGTACTTC
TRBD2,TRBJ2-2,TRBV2,CASTPERGGVVAGELFF,TGTGCCAGCACCCCGGAACGCGGGGGGGTAGTTGCCGGGGAGCTGTTTTTT
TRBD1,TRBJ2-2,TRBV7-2,CASSLGWTGPNTGELFF,TGTGCCAGCAGCTTAGGGTGGACAGGGCCGAACACCGGGGAGCTGTTTTTT
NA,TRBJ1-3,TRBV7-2,CASSLAPWGQGNTIYF,TGTGCCAGCAGCTTAGCGCCCTGGGGGCAAGGAAACACCATATATTTT
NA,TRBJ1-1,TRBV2,CASISGAAGTEAFF,TGTGCCAGCATCTCTGGCGCGGCGGGCACTGAAGCTTTCTTT
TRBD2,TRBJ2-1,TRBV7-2,CASSFGGSGAEQFF,TGTGCCAGCAGCTTTGGGGGTAGCGGGGCTGAGCAGTTCTTC
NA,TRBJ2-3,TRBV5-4,CASTPEWGADTQYF,TGTGCCAGCACCCCGGAATGGGGGGCAGATACGCAGTATTTT
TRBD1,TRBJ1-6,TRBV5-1,CASSLVGGQGNSPLHF,TGCGCCAGCAGCTTGGTCGGGGGACAGGGGAATTCACCCCTCCACTTT
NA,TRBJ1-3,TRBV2,CASRREGSSGNTIYF,TGTGCCAGCAGAAGAGAGGGCAGCTCTGGAAACACCATATATTTT
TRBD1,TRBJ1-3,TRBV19,CASSTLTGEGNTIYF,TGTGCCAGTAGTACCCTGACAGGGGAAGGAAACACCATATATTTT
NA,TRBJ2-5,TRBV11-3,CASSLGGQYETQYF,TGTGCCAGCAGCTTAGGGGGACAATACGAGACCCAGTACTTC
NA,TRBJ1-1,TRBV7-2,CASSLGQKGTEAFF,TGTGCCAGCAGCTTGGGCCAGAAGGGGACTGAAGCTTTCTTT